Listed below are T cell receptor beta chains from one sample, sequenced in a study of T cell responses to AZD1222 COVID-19 vaccine. Only in-frame clones appear in the TCRdb table, and some are missing; sequencing was by immunoSEQ multiplex PCR. The repertoire holds 150,000 to 200,000 clones, with 92% as singletons. Sample: peripheral blood, taken on day 0 of AZD1222 vaccination. The receptors were sampled from an adult in good health. CDR3s include the opening cysteine and the closing phenylalanine or tryptophan. The D gene is left open where the match is weak. Some rows mark clone size as missing; the rest say once, few, many or name a class of expanded clone.

d_gene	v_gene	abundance	j_gene	CDR3nt	CDR3aa
-	TRBV19	-	TRBJ1-1	TGTGCCAGTAGTATAAAACGAGAGGGGCAGACTGAAGCTTTCTTT	CASSIKREGQTEAFF
-	TRBV28	-	TRBJ2-1	TGTGCCAGCAGTCCCCTCCTCGCTGGGAATGAGCAGTTCTTC	CASSPLLAGNEQFF
-	TRBV19	-	TRBJ2-2	TGTGCCAGCAGTGAGGGGATTTACACCGGGGAGCTGTTTTTT	CASSEGIYTGELFF
TRBD1	TRBV11-3	-	TRBJ2-7	TGTGCCAGCAGCCCCTCGGGACAGGGAGAGCAGTACTTC	CASSPSGQGEQYF
-	TRBV9	-	TRBJ1-5	TGTGCCAGCAGCGTAGTTCTAGGGGATAGGGGGTATAGCAATCAGCCCCAGCATTTT	CASSVVLGDRGYSNQPQHF
-	TRBV7-2	once	TRBJ2-1	TGTGCCAGCAGCTGGGGGGACCTGTACAATGAGCAGTTCTTC	CASSWGDLYNEQFF
-	TRBV30	-	TRBJ1-4	TGTGCCTCCTCAGGGATCCAGGGGATATTTTTT	CASSGIQGIFF
TRBD1	TRBV18	-	TRBJ1-5	TGTGCCAGCTCGCGCGGGACAGAGAGCAATCAGCCCCAGCATTTT	CASSRGTESNQPQHF
-	TRBV10-2	once	TRBJ1-3	TGCGCCAGCAGTCGGGTGACCTCTGGAAACACCATATATTTT	CASSRVTSGNTIYF
-	TRBV12-3/TRBV12-4	-	TRBJ1-6	TGTGCCAGCAGACTGCTCGATTCACCCCTCCACTTT	CASRLLDSPLHF
-	TRBV4-1	-	TRBJ2-2	TGCGCCAGCAGCCACCCTGGAGGGGGGAACACCGGGGAGCTGTTTTTT	CASSHPGGGNTGELFF
TRBD2	TRBV28	-	TRBJ2-3	TGTGCCAGCATTGCGGGACTAGTCCCCCTCACAGATACGCAGTATTTT	CASIAGLVPLTDTQYF
TRBD1	TRBV6-1	-	TRBJ1-1	TGTGCCAGCAGTGAGGGGACAGGGGGCGGGACTGAAGCTTTCTTT	CASSEGTGGGTEAFF
TRBD1	TRBV2	-	TRBJ1-2	TGTGCCAGCAGTGAGGACAGGCCGCGCACCTTC	CASSEDRPRTF
-	TRBV10-3	-	TRBJ2-3	TGTGCCATCAGTGAGGGAACCCATAGCACAGATACGCAGTATTTT	CAISEGTHSTDTQYF
TRBD2	TRBV19	-	TRBJ2-1	TGTGCCAGCGAAAGCGGGGGTTTTTACAATGAGCAGTTCTTC	CASESGGFYNEQFF
TRBD2	TRBV4-3	-	TRBJ2-2	TGCGCCAGCAGCCAAGATACGTGGGGGGGTATCACCGGGGAGCTGTTTTTT	CASSQDTWGGITGELFF
TRBD1	TRBV15	-	TRBJ1-2	TGTGCCACCTCGGGGCAGGGGGCCTATGGCTACACCTTC	CATSGQGAYGYTF
TRBD1	TRBV7-2	-	TRBJ1-5	TGTGCCAGCAGCTTAGAGCCACAGGGGGGAAGCAATCAGCCCCAGCATTTT	CASSLEPQGGSNQPQHF
-	TRBV21-1	-	TRBJ2-2	TGTGCCAGCAGCAAAGTGGCAGGGGGCATGGGAAACACCGGGGAGCTGTTTTTT	CASSKVAGGMGNTGELFF
TRBD2	TRBV5-8	-	TRBJ2-2	TGTGCCAGCAGCTTACTAGCGGGAGTCACCGGGGAGCTGTTTTTT	CASSLLAGVTGELFF
-	TRBV18	-	TRBJ1-2	TGTGCCAGCTCACTAGGGGAGAACCACTATGGCTACACCTTC	CASSLGENHYGYTF
-	TRBV2	-	TRBJ1-3	TGTGCCAGCAGCCTCTCGAGTACAGGAAACACCATATATTTT	CASSLSSTGNTIYF
TRBD2	TRBV28	-	TRBJ2-1	TGTGCCAGCAGTAACCTGCTAGCGGGAGCAGGGAATGAGCAGTTCTTC	CASSNLLAGAGNEQFF
-	TRBV29-1	-	TRBJ2-7	TGCAGCGTTGATAAGGGGGGTCACGAGCAGTACTTC	CSVDKGGHEQYF
TRBD1	TRBV18	-	TRBJ1-4	TGTGCCAGCTCTGCAACAGGGGACCCAACTAATGAAAAACTGTTTTTT	CASSATGDPTNEKLFF
TRBD2	TRBV11-3	-	TRBJ2-5	TGTGCCAGCAGCCACTCATGGACTAGCGGACAAGAGACCCAGTACTTC	CASSHSWTSGQETQYF
TRBD2	TRBV24-1	-	TRBJ2-1	TGTGCCACCAGTGGGGCCGGGACTAGCCTCACGGGGGGGCAGTTCTTC	CATSGAGTSLTGGQFF
-	TRBV19	-	TRBJ1-1	TGTGCCAGTAGAAGGGGAACCCGTGGGCTAATGAACACTGAAGCTTTCTTT	CASRRGTRGLMNTEAFF
-	TRBV6-1	-	TRBJ1-5	TGTGCCAGCAGTGAGGGACCGCGAAATCAGCCCCAGCATTTT	CASSEGPRNQPQHF
TRBD1	TRBV30	-	TRBJ1-1	TGTGCCTGGAGTCAGGGGGGGGGAGCTTTCTTT	CAWSQGGGAFF
-	TRBV28	-	TRBJ2-7	TGTGCCAGCAGTTGGACGGGACACCAAACCTACGAGCAGTACTTC	CASSWTGHQTYEQYF
-	TRBV5-1	-	TRBJ2-5	TGCGCCAGCAGCTTGGGTATAACCCAAGAGACCCAGTACTTC	CASSLGITQETQYF
-	TRBV18	-	TRBJ1-2	TGTGCCAGCTCACCACCGTTGGACATCGGCTCTAGCTATGGCTACACCTTC	CASSPPLDIGSSYGYTF
-	TRBV7-8	once	TRBJ2-2	TGTGCCAGCAGCTTAGTTGCAGGGAGCACCGGGGAGCTGTTTTTT	CASSLVAGSTGELFF
TRBD2	TRBV7-3	-	TRBJ2-5	TGTGCCAGCAGCTTATCCAATAGCGGGGGAGAGACCCAGTACTTC	CASSLSNSGGETQYF
-	TRBV28	-	TRBJ2-7	TGTGCCAGCAGTTTAGGCAGGTGGGAATCGAGCTCCTACGAGCAGTACTTC	CASSLGRWESSSYEQYF
-	TRBV21-1	-	TRBJ2-7	TGTGCCAGCAGCACAGACGAGGAGGGAATTTTGTACGAGCAGTACTTC	CASSTDEEGILYEQYF
TRBD2	TRBV14	-	TRBJ2-1	TGTGCCAGCAGCCACGCCTGGCTAGCGGGATCTGAGCAGTTCTTC	CASSHAWLAGSEQFF
-	TRBV5-8	-	TRBJ1-2	TGTGCCAGCAGCTTGGGCCAGGGAGTTCGCGGCTACACCTTC	CASSLGQGVRGYTF
-	TRBV3-1/TRBV3-2	-	TRBJ1-2	TGTGCCAGCAGCCAAGATCAAAGGGCCTGGGTTGACTATGGCTACACCTTC	CASSQDQRAWVDYGYTF
-	TRBV9	-	TRBJ2-3	TGTGCCAGCAGCCTCGTTTCTAGCTTTACAGATACGCAGTATTTT	CASSLVSSFTDTQYF
-	TRBV29-1	-	TRBJ2-7	TGCAGCGTTGAAACCCGGGGGGCCCACTACGAGCAGTACTTC	CSVETRGAHYEQYF
TRBD1	TRBV30	-	TRBJ2-2	TGTGCCTGGGGCCCACCCAGGGGGACGAACACCGGGGAGCTGTTTTTT	CAWGPPRGTNTGELFF
-	TRBV6-5	-	TRBJ1-2	TGTGCCAGCAGTCTAGGCCGGACTGAGGGGTATGGCTACACCTTC	CASSLGRTEGYGYTF
TRBD1	TRBV9	-	TRBJ2-5	TGTGCCAGCAGCCCTAACAAGGGGACAGGGCAAGAGACCCAGTACTTC	CASSPNKGTGQETQYF
-	TRBV30	-	TRBJ2-7	TGTGCCTGGAGTGTAAGGAGGGGCTACGAGCAGTACTTC	CAWSVRRGYEQYF
TRBD1	TRBV2	-	TRBJ1-5	TGTGCCAGCAGCCCCGGACAGGGGGCGCAGCCCCAGCATTTT	CASSPGQGAQPQHF
TRBD1	TRBV18	-	TRBJ1-2	TGTGCCAGCTCATCCAGGGGGGATGGCTACACCTTC	CASSSRGDGYTF
TRBD1	TRBV7-8	once	TRBJ2-1	TGTGCCAGCAGCTTAGACAGGGGGTATTACAATGAGCAGTTCTTC	CASSLDRGYYNEQFF
TRBD1	TRBV6-5	-	TRBJ1-2	TGTGCCAGCAGTTCCACAGGGGGAAATGGCTACACCTTC	CASSSTGGNGYTF